These T cell receptor beta chains were read from a single sample in a study of T-cell memory formation after mild COVID-19. TCRdb fed the 5' RACE reads into MiXCR, producing one record per CDR3 protein. The table has some 600,000 distinct CDR3 sequences, 15% to 20% seen once. The sequencing sample was made of PBMCs or a T cell subset sorted from them (not recorded which). The receptors derive from an adult woman who had mild COVID-19 (a few samples of this study predate the infection). Cell type and time point are not known. CDR3s include the opening cysteine and the closing phenylalanine or tryptophan. The D gene is left open where the match is weak. For some rows the clone size is stated as once, few or many, or as a class when expanded; others skip it.

J	size	V	D	length	DNA	CDR3
TRBJ2-7	many	TRBV9	-	15	TGTGCCAGCAGCGTAGGTTCACTAGCTAACGACGAGCAGTACTTC	CASSVGSLANDEQYF
TRBJ2-1	few	TRBV7-3	TRBD2	16	TGTGCCAGCAGCTTAACGGGACTAGCGGGAATGGGTGAGCAGTTCTTC	CASSLTGLAGMGEQFF
TRBJ2-1	few	TRBV5-1	TRBD1	14	TGCGCCAGCAGCTCGGGGACAGGGGAAGGTGAGCAGTTCTTC	CASSSGTGEGEQFF
TRBJ2-3	few	TRBV12-3/TRBV12-4	TRBD2	15	TGTGCCAGCAGTCCGCTGGCGGGGGGGTCGGATACGCAGTATTTT	CASSPLAGGSDTQYF
TRBJ2-7	-	TRBV15	-	14	TGTGCCACCAGCAGAGGAACAGGTGCCTACGAGCAGTACTTC	CATSRGTGAYEQYF
TRBJ1-2	-	TRBV9	TRBD1	15	TGTGCCAGCAGCGTTGGGACAGGCTCCTACTATGGCTACACCTTC	CASSVGTGSYYGYTF
TRBJ2-7	many	TRBV5-1	-	13	TGCGCCAGCGGCCCGGTCGGGGGTTACGAGCAGTACTTC	CASGPVGGYEQYF
TRBJ2-3	many	TRBV11-2	-	13	TGTGCCAGTGGGGCCGGTGGCGCAGATACGCAGTATTTT	CASGAGGADTQYF
TRBJ1-5	few	TRBV9	-	14	TGTGCCAGCAGCGCATCGGACAGAAATCAGCCCCAGCATTTT	CASSASDRNQPQHF
TRBJ2-7	-	TRBV10-3	-	12	TGTGCCATCGGCGGGACTTCCTACGAGCAGTACTTC	CAIGGTSYEQYF
TRBJ1-1	-	TRBV5-1	-	13	TGCGCCAGCAGACCTGGTAGGAACACTGAAGCTTTCTTT	CASRPGRNTEAFF
TRBJ1-2	few	TRBV6-6	TRBD1	15	TGTGCCAGCAGTTACCCACAGGGGAACGACTATGGCTACACCTTC	CASSYPQGNDYGYTF
TRBJ1-2	-	TRBV7-9	TRBD1	14	TGTGCCAGCAGCGCCTCCGGGACAGCCTATGGCTACACCTTC	CASSASGTAYGYTF
TRBJ2-3	-	TRBV20-1	TRBD1	14	TGCAGTTCACTACCGGGACAGCAGCTGGATACGCAGTATTTT	CSSLPGQQLDTQYF
TRBJ2-2	-	TRBV5-1	TRBD1	15	TGCGCCAGCAGCGTCGGGACAGGGGCGCCCGGGGAGCTGTTTTTT	CASSVGTGAPGELFF
TRBJ2-5	-	TRBV7-9	-	12	TGTGCCAGCAGCTTACTTAGCGAGACCCAGTACTTC	CASSLLSETQYF
TRBJ2-3	few	TRBV7-8	-	15	TGTGCCAGCAGAGGAGGGGGGACATTCCCAGATACGCAGTATTTT	CASRGGGTFPDTQYF
TRBJ2-5	-	TRBV6-6	-	12	TGTGCCAGCAGTTACTCGCTGGAGACCCAGTACTTC	CASSYSLETQYF
TRBJ2-5	few	TRBV11-3	TRBD1	17	TGTGCCAGCAGCAACCGGGACAGGGGCCTTACTCAAGAGACCCAGTACTTC	CASSNRDRGLTQETQYF
TRBJ1-1	-	TRBV12-3/TRBV12-4	TRBD1	12	TGTGCCAGCAGTACCGGACAGGGGCCAGCTTTCTTT	CASSTGQGPAFF
TRBJ2-7	-	TRBV14	TRBD1	15	TGTGCCAGCAGCGCTAAGACAGGGATAACCTACGAGCAGTACTTC	CASSAKTGITYEQYF
TRBJ2-5	-	TRBV18	-	14	TGTGCCAGCTCACCCTCAAACAAGGTGGAGACCCAGTACTTC	CASSPSNKVETQYF
TRBJ1-6	-	TRBV5-6	-	17	TGTGCCAGCAGCTTAACCGGGACTGTTGGTTATAATTCACCCCTCCACTTT	CASSLTGTVGYNSPLHF
TRBJ1-1	few	TRBV27	TRBD1	13	TGTGCCAGCAGTTTATACAGGGGGAGTGAAGCTTTCTTT	CASSLYRGSEAFF
TRBJ2-3	-	TRBV6-5	-	17	TGTGCCAGCAGACGCACAGGGTTGGGGCGCTCCACAGATACGCAGTATTTT	CASRRTGLGRSTDTQYF
TRBJ2-5	few	TRBV7-3	-	14	TGTGCCAGCAGCTTAAGTTCTAGCCGAGAGACCCAGTACTTC	CASSLSSSRETQYF
TRBJ2-2	-	TRBV6-4	TRBD1	14	TGTGCCAGCAGTCGGGACAGGGGGACCGGGGAGCTGTTTTTT	CASSRDRGTGELFF
TRBJ1-2	-	TRBV12-3/TRBV12-4	-	12	TGTGCCAGCAGTATTGGGGACGCTGGCTACACCTTC	CASSIGDAGYTF
TRBJ1-6	-	TRBV11-3	TRBD1	15	TGTGCCAGCAGCCCTACAGGGGTTGTGAATTCACCCCTCCACTTT	CASSPTGVVNSPLHF
TRBJ1-5	few	TRBV3-1	-	13	TGTGCCAGCAGCACGGATGTCAATCAGCCCCAGCATTTT	CASSTDVNQPQHF
TRBJ1-3	few	TRBV11-3	-	17	TGTGCCAGCAGCTTAGATCAAAGCGCCCGGGCTGGAAACACCATATATTTT	CASSLDQSARAGNTIYF
TRBJ1-4	few	TRBV19	-	12	TGTGCCAGTAGCGCTGAGTCCGGAAAACTGTTTTTT	CASSAESGKLFF
TRBJ2-2	-	TRBV6-6	-	11	TGTGCCGGAGGGGTCACCGGGGAGCTGTTTTTT	CAGGVTGELFF
TRBJ1-2	-	TRBV28	-	14	TGTGCCAGCAGTTTACTACAGGGTAACTATGGCTACACCTTC	CASSLLQGNYGYTF
TRBJ2-7	-	TRBV5-1	TRBD2	15	TGCGCCAGCAGCTTGGGCAGCGGGGGAATAAACGAGCAGTACTTC	CASSLGSGGINEQYF
TRBJ2-3	-	TRBV25-1	-	18	TGTGCCAGCAGTGAATGGTACGCGGGGCCGGCCGTGACAGATACGCAGTATTTT	CASSEWYAGPAVTDTQYF
TRBJ2-6	many	TRBV12-3/TRBV12-4	-	15	TGTGCCAGCAGTTTCTCTAGCTCTGGGGCCAACGTCCTGACTTTC	CASSFSSSGANVLTF
TRBJ1-1	few	TRBV3-1	-	14	TGTGCCAGCAGCCAAGAAGTTAGGGGCGCTGAAGCTTTCTTT	CASSQEVRGAEAFF
TRBJ2-7	-	TRBV20-1	TRBD1	14	TGCAGTGCTGGTGGGGGACAGGGGGCGGACGAGCAGTACTTC	CSAGGGQGADEQYF
TRBJ1-5	few	TRBV9	TRBD1	17	TGTGCCAGCAGCCCCGGGACAGGGGGTGCGATGGGTCAGCCCCAGCATTTT	CASSPGTGGAMGQPQHF
TRBJ2-5	-	TRBV5-1	TRBD2	16	TGCGCCAGCACCACGTGGGCTAGCGGGGGCCAAGAGACCCAGTACTTC	CASTTWASGGQETQYF
TRBJ2-1	few	TRBV6-2/TRBV6-3	TRBD1	14	TGTGCCAGCAGTTACACGACAGGGGGAGATCGAGAGTTCTTC	CASSYTTGGDREFF
TRBJ1-2	few	TRBV19	TRBD1	15	TGTGCCAGTAGTCCAAATCCGGGACAGGGAAATGGCTACACCTTC	CASSPNPGQGNGYTF